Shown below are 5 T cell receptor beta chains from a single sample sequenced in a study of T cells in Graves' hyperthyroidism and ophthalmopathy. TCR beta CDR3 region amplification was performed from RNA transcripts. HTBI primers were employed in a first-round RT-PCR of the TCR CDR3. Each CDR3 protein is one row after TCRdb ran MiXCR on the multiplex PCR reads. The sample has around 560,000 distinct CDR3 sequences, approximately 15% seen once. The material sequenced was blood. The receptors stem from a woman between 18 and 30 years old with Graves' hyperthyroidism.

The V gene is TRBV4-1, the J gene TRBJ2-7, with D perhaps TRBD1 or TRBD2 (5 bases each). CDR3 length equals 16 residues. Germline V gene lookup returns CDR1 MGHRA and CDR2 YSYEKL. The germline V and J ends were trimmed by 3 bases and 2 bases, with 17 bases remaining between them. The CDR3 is CASSHGPGALAYEQYF. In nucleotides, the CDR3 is TGCGCCAGCAGCCATGGACCCGGGGCCCTCGCCTACGAGCAGTACTTC.

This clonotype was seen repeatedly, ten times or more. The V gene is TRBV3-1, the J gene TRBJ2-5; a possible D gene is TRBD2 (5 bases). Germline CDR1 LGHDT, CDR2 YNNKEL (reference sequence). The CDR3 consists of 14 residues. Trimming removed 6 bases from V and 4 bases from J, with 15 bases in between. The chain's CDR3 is CASRPLQRGETQYF. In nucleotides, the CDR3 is TGTGCCAGCAGACCCCTTCAACGGGGAGAGACCCAGTACTTC.

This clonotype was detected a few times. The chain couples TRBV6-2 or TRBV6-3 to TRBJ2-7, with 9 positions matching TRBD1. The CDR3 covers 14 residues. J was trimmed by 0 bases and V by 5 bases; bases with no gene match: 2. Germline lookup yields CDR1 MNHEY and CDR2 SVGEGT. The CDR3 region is CASSTGQGSYEQYF. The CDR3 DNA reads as TGTGCCAGCAGTACGGGACAGGGCTCCTACGAGCAGTACTTC.

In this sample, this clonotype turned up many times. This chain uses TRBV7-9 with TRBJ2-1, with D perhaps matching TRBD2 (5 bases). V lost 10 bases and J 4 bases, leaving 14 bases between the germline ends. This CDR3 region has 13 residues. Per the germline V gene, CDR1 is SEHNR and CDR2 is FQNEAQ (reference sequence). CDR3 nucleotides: TGTGCCACTTGGACTTTGAATTACAATGAGCAGTTCTTC. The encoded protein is CATWTLNYNEQFF.

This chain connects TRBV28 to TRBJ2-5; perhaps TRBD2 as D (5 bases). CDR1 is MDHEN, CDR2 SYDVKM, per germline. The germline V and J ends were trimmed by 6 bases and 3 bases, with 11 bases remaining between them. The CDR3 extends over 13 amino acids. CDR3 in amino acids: CASRPHGKETQYF. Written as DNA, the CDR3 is TGTGCCAGCAGGCCCCACGGGAAAGAGACCCAGTACTTC.